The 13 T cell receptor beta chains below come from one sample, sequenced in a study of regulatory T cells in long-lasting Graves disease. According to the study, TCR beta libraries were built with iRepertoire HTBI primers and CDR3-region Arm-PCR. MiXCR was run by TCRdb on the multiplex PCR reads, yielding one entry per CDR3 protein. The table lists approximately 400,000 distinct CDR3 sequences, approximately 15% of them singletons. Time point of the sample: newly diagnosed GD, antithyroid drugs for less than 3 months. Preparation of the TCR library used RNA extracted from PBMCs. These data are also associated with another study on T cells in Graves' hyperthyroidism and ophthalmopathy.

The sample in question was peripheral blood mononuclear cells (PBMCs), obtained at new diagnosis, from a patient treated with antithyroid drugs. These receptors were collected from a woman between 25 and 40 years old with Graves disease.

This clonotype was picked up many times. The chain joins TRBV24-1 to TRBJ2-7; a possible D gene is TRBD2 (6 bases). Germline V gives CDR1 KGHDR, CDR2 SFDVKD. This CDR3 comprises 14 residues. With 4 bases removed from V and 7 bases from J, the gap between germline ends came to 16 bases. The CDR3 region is CATSEEGLPGEQYF. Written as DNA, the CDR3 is TGTGCCACCAGTGAGGAGGGACTCCCGGGGGAGCAGTACTTC.

DNA of the CDR3: TGTGCCAGCAGCTTACTTCCCGGACGCTTGAACACTGAAGCTTTCTTT. Translating gives CASSLLPGRLNTEAFF. This chain links TRBV7-3 with TRBJ1-1; no firm D call. The V end lost 2 bases, the J end lost 0 bases, and 13 bases lay between the germline ends. CDR1 is SGHTA, CDR2 FQGTGA, per germline. CDR3 length: 16 residues.

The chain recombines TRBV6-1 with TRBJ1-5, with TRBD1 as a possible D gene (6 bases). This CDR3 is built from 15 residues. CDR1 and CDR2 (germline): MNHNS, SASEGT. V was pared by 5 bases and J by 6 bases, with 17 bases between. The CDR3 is CASSKNGGPSQPQHF. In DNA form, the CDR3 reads TGTGCCAGCAGTAAAAACGGGGGGCCGAGTCAGCCCCAGCATTTT.

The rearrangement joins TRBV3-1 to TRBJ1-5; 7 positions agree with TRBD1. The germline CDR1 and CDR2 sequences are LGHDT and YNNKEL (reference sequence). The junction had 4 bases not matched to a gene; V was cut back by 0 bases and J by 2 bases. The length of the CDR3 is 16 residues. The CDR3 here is CASSQDGGGGNQPQHF. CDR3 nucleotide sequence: TGTGCCAGCAGCCAAGACGGAGGGGGCGGCAATCAGCCCCAGCATTTT.

For the CDR3, the DNA is TGTGCCAGCAGCAAATATAAAAGGGGACAGGATTCGGCCGGGGAGCTGTTTTTT. Protein sequence: CASSKYKRGQDSAGELFF. This rearrangement joins TRBV7-9 to TRBJ2-2; 8 nucleotides align to TRBD1. After removal of 5 bases from V and 6 bases from J, the junction contained 17 bases not matched to a gene. Germline CDR1 and CDR2: SEHNR and FQNEAQ (reference sequence). The CDR3 spans 18 residues.

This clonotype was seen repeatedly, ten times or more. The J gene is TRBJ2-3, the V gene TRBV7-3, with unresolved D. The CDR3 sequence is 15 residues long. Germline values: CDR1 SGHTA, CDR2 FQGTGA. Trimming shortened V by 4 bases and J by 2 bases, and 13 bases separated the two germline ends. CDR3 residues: CASSSKGQYTDTQYF. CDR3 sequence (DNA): TGTGCCAGCAGCTCCAAGGGCCAATACACAGATACGCAGTATTTT.

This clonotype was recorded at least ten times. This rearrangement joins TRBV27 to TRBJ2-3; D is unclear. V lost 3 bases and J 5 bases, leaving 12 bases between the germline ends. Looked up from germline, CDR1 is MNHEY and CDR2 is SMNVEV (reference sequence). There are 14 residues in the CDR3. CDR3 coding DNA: TGTGCCAGCAGTTTGAACCCCTGGGGAGATACGCAGTATTTT. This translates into CASSLNPWGDTQYF.

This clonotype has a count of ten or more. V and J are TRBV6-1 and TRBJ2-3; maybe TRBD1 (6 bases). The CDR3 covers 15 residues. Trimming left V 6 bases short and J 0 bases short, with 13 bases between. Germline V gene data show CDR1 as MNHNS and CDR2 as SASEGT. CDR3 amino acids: CASSPQGLSTDTQYF. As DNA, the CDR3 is TGTGCCAGCAGCCCACAGGGCCTTAGCACAGATACGCAGTATTTT.

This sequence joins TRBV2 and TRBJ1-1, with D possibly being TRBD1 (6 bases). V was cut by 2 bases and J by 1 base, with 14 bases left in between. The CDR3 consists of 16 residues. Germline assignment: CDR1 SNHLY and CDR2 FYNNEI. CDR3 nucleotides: TGTGCCAGCAGTGAAATGGGGGCACTTGGGAACACTGAAGCTTTCTTT. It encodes CASSEMGALGNTEAFF.

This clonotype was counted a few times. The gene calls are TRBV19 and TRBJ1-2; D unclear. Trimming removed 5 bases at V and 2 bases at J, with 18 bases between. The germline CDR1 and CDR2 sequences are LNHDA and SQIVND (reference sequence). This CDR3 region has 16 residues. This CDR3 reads CASSPQSPRPNYGYTF. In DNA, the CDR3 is TGTGCCAGTAGTCCCCAGTCGCCGCGTCCCAACTATGGCTACACCTTC. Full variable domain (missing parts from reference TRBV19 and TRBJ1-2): DGGITQSPKYLFRKEGQNVTLSCEQNLNHDAMYWYRQDPGQGLRLIYYSQIVNDFQKGDIAEGYSVSREKKESFPLTVTSAQKNPTAFYLCASSPQSPRPNYGYTFGSGTRLTVV.

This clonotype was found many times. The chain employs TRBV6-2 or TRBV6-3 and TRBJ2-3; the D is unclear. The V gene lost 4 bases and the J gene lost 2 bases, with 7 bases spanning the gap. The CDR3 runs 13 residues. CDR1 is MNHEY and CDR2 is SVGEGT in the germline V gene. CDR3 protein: CASSSKDTDTQYF. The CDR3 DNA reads TGTGCCAGCAGTTCCAAAGACACAGATACGCAGTATTTT.

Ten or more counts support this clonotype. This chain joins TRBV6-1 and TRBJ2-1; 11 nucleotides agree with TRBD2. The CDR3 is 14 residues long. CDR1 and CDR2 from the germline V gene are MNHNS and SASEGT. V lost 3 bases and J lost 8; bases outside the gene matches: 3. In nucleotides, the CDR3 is TGTGCCAGCAGTGATAGCGGGAGGGTCTATGAGCAGTTCTTC. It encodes CASSDSGRVYEQFF.

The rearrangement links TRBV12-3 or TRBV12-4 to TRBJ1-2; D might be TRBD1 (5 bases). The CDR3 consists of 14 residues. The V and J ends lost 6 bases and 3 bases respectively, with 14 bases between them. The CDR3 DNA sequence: TGTGCCAGCAGAGCGCTGACGGGGGACTATGGCTACACCTTC. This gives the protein CASRALTGDYGYTF.